A single sample gave rise to the 16 T cell receptor beta chains below, sequenced in a study of T cells after yellow fever vaccination. From the 5' RACE reads, TCRdb called clonotypes with MiXCR, one entry per CDR3 protein. The sample has over 100,000 distinct CDR3 sequences, 6.5% to 9% seen once. The starting material was CD8+ T cells sorted from PBMCs, obtained 45 days after the yellow fever booster vaccination. The receptors were gathered from a man younger than 45 who received the YFV17D yellow fever vaccine.

This clonotype was counted between two and nine times. The chain links TRBV7-2 to TRBJ2-2; 9 nucleotides agree with TRBD1. Germline CDR1 reads SGHTA; CDR2 reads FQGNSA. J was trimmed by 4 bases and V by 5 bases; bases with no gene match: 2. This CDR3 has 14 residues. The CDR3 region is CASSMGQGTGELFF. CDR3 nucleotide sequence: TGTGCCAGCAGCATGGGACAGGGCACCGGGGAGCTGTTTTTT.

This clonotype was counted many times. V is TRBV4-3 and J is TRBJ2-1, with D possibly TRBD2 on 6 matching bases. Germline V gene sequence: CDR1 LGHNA, CDR2 YSLEER. The germline V and J ends were trimmed by 0 bases and 8 bases, with 17 bases remaining between them. CDR3 length equals 16 residues. The CDR3 spells CASSQEFLALSHEQFF. The CDR3 DNA reads TGCGCCAGCAGCCAAGAGTTCCTAGCGTTGAGTCATGAGCAGTTCTTC.

V and J are TRBV7-9 and TRBJ1-1, with D possibly TRBD1 on 6 matching bases. This CDR3 contains 15 residues. Deletions cut 0 bases from V and 4 bases from J, with 12 bases between. The germline V gene encodes CDR1 SEHNR and CDR2 FQNEAQ (reference sequence). The CDR3 here is CASSLAQWGPTEAFF. In nucleotides, the CDR3 is TGTGCCAGCAGCTTAGCACAGTGGGGGCCCACTGAAGCTTTCTTT.

This rearrangement joins TRBV6-2 or TRBV6-3 to TRBJ2-1, with 12 nucleotides matching TRBD2. CDR1 is MNHEY, CDR2 SVGEGT, per germline. V trimming: 6 bases; J trimming: 8 bases; junction bases outside the gene matches: 14. The CDR3 contains 17 residues. The CDR3 nucleotides read TGTGCCAGCAGCCGCTATTCGACTAGCGGGAGTAGGGATGAGCAGTTCTTC. Its translation is CASSRYSTSGSRDEQFF.

The genes are TRBV19 and TRBJ1-1; no reliable D call. The CDR3 length is 14 residues. Germline V lookup: CDR1 LNHDA, CDR2 SQIVND (reference sequence). Trimming removed 3 bases from V and 1 base from J, with 9 bases in between. DNA for the CDR3: TGTGCCAGTAGTATGGGTTACGGGAACACTGAAGCTTTCTTT. Its translation: CASSMGYGNTEAFF.

This clonotype was observed at least ten times. This chain uses TRBV12-3 or TRBV12-4 with TRBJ2-3; 11 bases are shared with TRBD2. The CDR3 spans 15 residues. Losses at the gene ends were 6 bases for V and 5 bases for J; bases not matched to a gene: 7. CDR3: CASRHSGRAEDTQYF. For the CDR3, the DNA is TGTGCCAGCAGACATAGCGGGAGGGCCGAAGATACGCAGTATTTT.

This clonotype has at least ten counts. The chain uses TRBV4-1 and TRBJ2-6, with no clear D. This CDR3 has 15 amino acids. The V end lost 0 bases, the J end lost 0 bases, and 3 bases lay between the germline ends. Germline V gene sequence: CDR1 MGHRA, CDR2 YSYEKL. CDR3 coding DNA: TGCGCCAGCAGCCAAGAGGACTCTGGGGCCAACGTCCTGACTTTC. This sequence encodes CASSQEDSGANVLTF.

Points on this clonotype: One end of the junction does not line up with germline, which may come from a read error. J is TRBJ2-2 and V is TRBV9; D is unclear. This CDR3 has 12 amino acids. Germline CDR1 reads SGDLS; CDR2 reads YYNGEE. CDR3 bases: TGTGCCAACAGCACCTTCACCGGGGAGCTGTTTTTT. Its protein product is CANSTFTGELFF. The variable domain in full, with the rest retrieved from reference TRBV9 and TRBJ2-2, is DSGVTQTPKHLITATGQRVTLRCSPRSGDLSVYWYQQSLDQGLQFLIQYYNGEERAKGNILERFSAQQFPDLHSELNLSSLELGDSALYFCANSTFTGELFFGEGSRLTVL.

Remarks on this clonotype: A much larger clone differs by one base, so this may be a read error. The chain combines TRBV20-1 with TRBJ1-5; D is unresolved. Germline V CDR1 and CDR2: DFQATT, SNEGSKA (reference sequence). The CDR3 is made up of 12 amino acids. CDR3 DNA: TGCAGAGCTAAGACGGGAGTTAGCCCCCAGCATTTT. It yields the protein CRAKTGVSPQHF.

A remark on this clonotype: A much bigger clone sits one base away, suggesting this may be a read error. The V and J genes are TRBV12-3 or TRBV12-4 and TRBJ2-1; D not resolved. V gave up 8 bases and J gave up 5 bases, with 16 bases separating them. The CDR3 is 14 residues long. The CDR3 protein is CASGSASGNNEQFF. The CDR3 nucleotides are TGTGCCAGCGGTTCTGCCTCTGGAAACAATGAGCAGTTCTTC.

This clonotype was seen many times. This chain connects TRBV7-2 to TRBJ2-1; D uncertain. Germline V CDR1 and CDR2: SGHTA, FQGNSA. V lost 1 base and J lost 6, with 4 bases in between. The CDR3 extends over 12 amino acids. As DNA, the CDR3 is TGTGCCAGCAGCTTAGAAGTCAATGAGCAGTTCTTC. Translating gives CASSLEVNEQFF.

V gene TRBV4-3 combines with J gene TRBJ2-7, with D unresolved. The germline CDR1 and CDR2 sequences are LGHNA and YSLEER. CDR3 length equals 14 residues. The V end lost 4 bases, the J end lost 3 bases, and 13 bases lay between the germline ends. The CDR3 reads CASSPSRSYYEQYF. In nucleotides, the CDR3 is TGCGCCAGCAGCCCCTCAAGATCTTACTACGAGCAGTACTTC.

In its sample, this clonotype was seen many times. The chain has TRBV5-6 and TRBJ2-5; TRBD2 is a possible D gene (5 bases). Trimming pared 2 bases from V and 1 base from J, leaving 12 bases between. The CDR3 totals 15 residues. Germline V gives CDR1 SGHDT, CDR2 YYEEEE. In DNA, the CDR3 is TGTGCCAGCAGCTTATGGACTGGATCCCAAGAGACCCAGTACTTC. It codes for CASSLWTGSQETQYF.

There are many counts of this clonotype. The rearrangement uses TRBV3-1 and TRBJ1-1; D might be TRBD1 (6 bases). Germline CDR1 LGHDT, CDR2 YNNKEL (reference sequence). V dropped 1 base and J dropped 3 bases, with 12 bases sitting between them. This CDR3 is 15 amino acids long. CDR3 sequence reads: CASSQVQGSDTEAFF. CDR3 bases: TGTGCCAGCAGCCAAGTTCAGGGGTCGGACACTGAAGCTTTCTTT.

J is TRBJ2-2 and V is TRBV5-6; unclear D gene. The germline V gene has CDR1 SGHDT and CDR2 YYEEEE. Trimming took off 4 bases at V and 7 bases at J, with 14 bases between the two ends. The CDR3 totals 14 residues. The CDR3 protein is CASSPGLLCGELFF. CDR3 DNA: TGTGCCAGCAGCCCCGGGCTCCTCTGCGGGGAGCTGTTTTTT.

The chain employs TRBV19 and TRBJ1-5; TRBD1 matches 7 bases. Germline V CDR1 and CDR2: LNHDA, SQIVND (reference sequence). After removal of 7 bases from V and 9 bases from J, the junction contained 3 bases not matched to a gene. This CDR3 has 11 amino acids. In nucleotides, the CDR3 is TGTGCCAGTACAGGGGGAGGGCCCCAGCATTTT. Its protein product is CASTGGGPQHF. Supplemented by reference TRBV19 and TRBJ1-5, the full variable domain reads DGGITQSPKYLFRKEGQNVTLSCEQNLNHDAMYWYRQDPGQGLRLIYYSQIVNDFQKGDIAEGYSVSREKKESFPLTVTSAQKNPTAFYLCASTGGGPQHFGDGTRLSIL.